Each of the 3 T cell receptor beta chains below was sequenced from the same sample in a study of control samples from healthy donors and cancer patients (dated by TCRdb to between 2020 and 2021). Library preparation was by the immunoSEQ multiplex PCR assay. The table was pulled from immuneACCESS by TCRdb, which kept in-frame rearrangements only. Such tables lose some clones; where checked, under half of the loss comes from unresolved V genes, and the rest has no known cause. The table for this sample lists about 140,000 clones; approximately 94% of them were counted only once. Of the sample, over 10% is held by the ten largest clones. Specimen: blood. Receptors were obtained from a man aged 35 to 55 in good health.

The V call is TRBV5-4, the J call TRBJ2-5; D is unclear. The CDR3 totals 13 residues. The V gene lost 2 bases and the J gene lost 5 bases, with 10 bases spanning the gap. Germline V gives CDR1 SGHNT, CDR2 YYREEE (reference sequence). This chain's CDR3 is CASSFGRLETQYF. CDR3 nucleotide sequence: TGTGCCAGCAGCTTCGGACGGCTGGAGACCCAGTACTTC.

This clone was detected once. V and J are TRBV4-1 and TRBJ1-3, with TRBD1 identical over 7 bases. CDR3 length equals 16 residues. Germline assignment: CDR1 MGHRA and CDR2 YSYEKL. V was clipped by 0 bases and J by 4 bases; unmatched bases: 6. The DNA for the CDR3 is TGCGCCAGCAGCCAAGATTCCGGACAGGTCGGAAACACCATATATTTT. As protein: CASSQDSGQVGNTIYF.

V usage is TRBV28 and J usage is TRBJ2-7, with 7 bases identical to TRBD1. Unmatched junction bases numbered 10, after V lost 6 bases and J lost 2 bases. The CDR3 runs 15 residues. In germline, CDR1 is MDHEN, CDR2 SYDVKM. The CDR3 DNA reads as TGTGCCAGCAGCCCATCCGGGACAGATCCCTACGAGCAGTACTTC. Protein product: CASSPSGTDPYEQYF.